This T cell receptor beta chain was retrieved from a study of CD8 T cells in Susac syndrome. A quantity of about 0.5 to 1 ug RNA underwent reverse transcription using random hexamers. It was immunoSEQ multiplex PCR that amplified TCR beta CDR3 across 54 Vbeta and 13 Jbeta. TCRdb independently ran MiXCR on the immunoSEQ multiplex PCR reads; one entry per CDR3 protein. Among under 200,000 distinct CDR3 sequences, roughly 90% were seen once, and the ten largest hold approximately 0.086%. In germline, CDR1 is SEHNR, CDR2 FQNEAQ (reference sequence). This CDR3 has 16 residues. Trimming left V 5 bases short and J 2 bases short, with 16 bases between. Diagnostic criteria for definite or probable disease, in their recently defined form, were met by the patients with Susac syndrome.

The chain couples TRBV7-9 to TRBJ2-1; D possibly corresponds to TRBD2 (5 bases). Specimen: CD4+ T cells from PBMCs. The TCR comes from a human donor with Susac syndrome. CDR3 amino acids: CASSRHGSPPYNEQFF. In nucleotides, the CDR3 is TGTGCCAGCAGCAGGCATGGGAGTCCCCCCTACAATGAGCAGTTCTTC.